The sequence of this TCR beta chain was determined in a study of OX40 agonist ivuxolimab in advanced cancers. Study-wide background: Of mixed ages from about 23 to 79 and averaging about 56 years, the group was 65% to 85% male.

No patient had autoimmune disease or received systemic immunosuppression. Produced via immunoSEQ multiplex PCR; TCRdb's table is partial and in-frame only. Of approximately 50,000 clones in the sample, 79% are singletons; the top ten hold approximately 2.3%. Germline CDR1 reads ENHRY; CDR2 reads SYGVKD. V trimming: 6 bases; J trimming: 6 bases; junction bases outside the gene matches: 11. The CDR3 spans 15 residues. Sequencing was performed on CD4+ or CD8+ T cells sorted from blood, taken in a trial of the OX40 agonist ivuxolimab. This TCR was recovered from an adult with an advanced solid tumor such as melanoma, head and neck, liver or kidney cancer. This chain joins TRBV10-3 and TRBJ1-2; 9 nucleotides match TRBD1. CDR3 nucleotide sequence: TGTGCCATCAGAGACCTCGGGACAGGGAAGAATGGCTACACCTTC. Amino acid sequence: CAIRDLGTGKNGYTF.